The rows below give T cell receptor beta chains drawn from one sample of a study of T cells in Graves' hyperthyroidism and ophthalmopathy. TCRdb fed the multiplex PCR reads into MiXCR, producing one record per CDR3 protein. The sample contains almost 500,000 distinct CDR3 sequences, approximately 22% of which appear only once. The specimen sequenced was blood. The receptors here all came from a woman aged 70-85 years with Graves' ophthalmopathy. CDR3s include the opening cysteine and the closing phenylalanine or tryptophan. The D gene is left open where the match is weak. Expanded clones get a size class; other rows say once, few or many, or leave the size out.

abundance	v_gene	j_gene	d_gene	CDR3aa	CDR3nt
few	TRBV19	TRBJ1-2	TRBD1	CASSAQGPAPPGYTF	TGTGCCAGTAGCGCACAGGGGCCGGCTCCTCCTGGGTACACCTTC
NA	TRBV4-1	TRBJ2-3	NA	CASSQIGSADTQYF	TGCGCCAGCAGCCAAATCGGGAGCGCAGATACGCAGTATTTT
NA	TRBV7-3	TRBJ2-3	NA	CASSSPLGAGTDTQYF	TGTGCCAGCAGCTCACCGTTGGGGGCGGGAACAGATACGCAGTATTTT
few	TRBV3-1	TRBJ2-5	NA	CASSLGGGILQETQYF	TGTGCCAGCAGCCTCGGAGGAGGCATCCTCCAAGAGACCCAGTACTTC
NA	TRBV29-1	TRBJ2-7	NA	CSVKGRYSYEQYF	TGCAGCGTTAAGGGGCGGTACTCCTACGAGCAGTACTTC
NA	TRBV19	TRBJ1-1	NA	CASTPTAPSNTEAFF	TGTGCCAGTACTCCGACAGCCCCAAGTAACACTGAAGCTTTCTTT
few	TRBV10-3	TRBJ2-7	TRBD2	CAISIRAGGSYEQYF	TGTGCCATATCGATCAGAGCGGGAGGCTCCTACGAGCAGTACTTC
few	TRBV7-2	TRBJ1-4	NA	CASSFRSGTNEKLFF	TGTGCCAGCAGCTTTCGGAGCGGAACTAATGAAAAACTGTTTTTT
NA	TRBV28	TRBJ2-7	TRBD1	CASSSIGQGLLDEQYF	TGTGCCAGCAGTTCTATCGGACAGGGCCTGTTGGACGAGCAGTACTTC
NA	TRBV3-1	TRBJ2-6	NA	CASNKAGANVLTF	TGTGCCAGCAACAAGGCTGGGGCCAACGTCCTGACTTTC
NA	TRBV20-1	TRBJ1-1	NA	CSARERTRQNTEAFF	TGCAGTGCTAGAGAGCGGACAAGACAGAACACTGAAGCTTTCTTT
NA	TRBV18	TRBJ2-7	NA	CASSPAGSIPYEQYF	TGTGCCAGCTCACCAGCAGGGAGCATCCCCTACGAGCAGTACTTC
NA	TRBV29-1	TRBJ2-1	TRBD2	CSVEEREYYNEQFF	TGCAGCGTTGAAGAGCGGGAGTACTACAATGAGCAGTTCTTC
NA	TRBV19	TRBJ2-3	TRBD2	CASSKGTSEHTDTQYF	TGTGCCAGTAGTAAAGGGACTAGCGAGCACACAGATACGCAGTATTTT
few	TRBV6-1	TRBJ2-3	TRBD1	CASSDPRTGVLEDTQYF	TGTGCCAGCAGTGATCCCCGGACAGGGGTTCTGGAAGATACGCAGTATTTT
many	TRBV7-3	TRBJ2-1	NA	CASSKRGSRSDEQFF	TGTGCCAGCAGCAAACGGGGCTCCCGGTCGGATGAGCAGTTCTTC
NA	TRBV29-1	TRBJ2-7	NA	CSVAGMGRIGEQYF	TGCAGCGTCGCCGGAATGGGGAGGATCGGCGAGCAGTACTTC
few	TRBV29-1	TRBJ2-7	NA	CSVEGAPGHPEGEQYF	TGCAGCGTTGAAGGCGCCCCGGGACACCCAGAAGGCGAGCAGTACTTC
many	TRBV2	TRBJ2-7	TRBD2	CASIGKREGLESSYEQYF	TGTGCCAGCATCGGAAAGCGGGAGGGCCTCGAAAGCTCCTACGAGCAGTACTTC
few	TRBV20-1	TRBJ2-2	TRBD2	CSARDWRTSGRETGELFF	TGCAGTGCTAGAGATTGGCGGACTAGCGGGAGAGAAACCGGGGAGCTGTTTTTT
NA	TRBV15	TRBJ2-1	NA	CATSRNRGGGDEQFF	TGTGCCACCAGCAGAAACAGGGGAGGGGGGGATGAGCAGTTCTTC
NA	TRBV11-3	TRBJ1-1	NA	CASSLGGGADSEAFF	TGTGCCAGCAGCTTAGGGGGAGGCGCCGACAGTGAAGCTTTCTTT
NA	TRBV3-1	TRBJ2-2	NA	CASSQDYPGGPVGELFF	TGTGCCAGCAGCCAAGATTACCCCGGTGGGCCGGTCGGGGAGCTGTTTTTT
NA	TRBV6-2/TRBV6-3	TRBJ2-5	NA	CASTDTPQGPQYF	TGTGCCAGCACAGACACCCCACAGGGACCCCAGTACTTC
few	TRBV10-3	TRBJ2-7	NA	CAISDPPGYYEQYF	TGTGCCATCAGTGACCCCCCAGGATACTACGAGCAGTACTTC
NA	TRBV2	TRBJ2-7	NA	CASTTRDSSYEQYF	TGTGCCAGCACCACCCGGGACTCCTCCTACGAGCAGTACTTC